Listed below are T cell receptor beta chains from one sample, sequenced in a study of control samples from healthy donors and cancer patients. Only in-frame clones appear in the TCRdb table, and some are missing; sequencing was by immunoSEQ multiplex PCR. The sample consists of tens of thousands of clones, around four fifths of them appearing once. Sequenced: blood. These receptors were taken from a man aged 25 to 40 in good health. CDR3s include the opening cysteine and the closing phenylalanine or tryptophan. The D gene is left open where the match is weak. Clone size, where shown, is once, few, many, or a class for clones that have expanded.

.	TRBJ2-2	TRBV11-1	.	TGTGCCAGCAAGGTCTTAGGTTTCGGGGAGCTGTTTTTT	CASKVLGFGELFF
few	TRBJ1-5	TRBV18	TRBD1	TGTGCCAGCCAAGGGGGCAGCCATCAGCCCCAGCATTTT	CASQGGSHQPQHF
once	TRBJ1-1	TRBV5-4	TRBD1	TGTGCCAGCAGCTCACTGGGACAGACTGAAGCTTTCTTT	CASSSLGQTEAFF
.	TRBJ2-1	TRBV11-1	.	TGTGCCAGCAGCTTAGGGGCGGGGAAAGTTTACAATGAGCAGTTCTTC	CASSLGAGKVYNEQFF
.	TRBJ2-1	TRBV11-1	TRBD2	TGTGCCAGCAGCTTGACTAGCGCCATCTCCTACAATGAGCAGTTCTTC	CASSLTSAISYNEQFF
.	TRBJ1-1	TRBV6-5	.	TGTGCCAGCAGTTACTCCCCCCTCAACCCTGAAGCTTTCTTT	CASSYSPLNPEAFF
.	TRBJ2-4	TRBV6-6	TRBD1	TGTGCCAGCAGCCGATCACTCCCGGGACAGACGAACCTAGCCAAAAACATTCAGTACTTC	CASSRSLPGQTNLAKNIQYF
.	TRBJ1-4	TRBV5-1	TRBD1	TGCGCCAGCAGCGCAAGACAGGGGGGAACTAATGAAAAACTGTTTTTT	CASSARQGGTNEKLFF
.	TRBJ2-5	TRBV2	.	TGTGCCAGCCGTAGAGACGTAGGACAAGAGACCCAGTACTTC	CASRRDVGQETQYF
.	TRBJ2-7	TRBV15	.	TGTGCCACCAGCAGAGCGGGGTACGAGCAGTACTTC	CATSRAGYEQYF
.	TRBJ2-5	TRBV5-4	TRBD2	TGTGCCAGCAGCTTCAATAGCGGGGGGTTTGGAGAGACCCAGTACTTC	CASSFNSGGFGETQYF
.	TRBJ2-7	TRBV14	TRBD2	TGTGCCAGCAGCCCAAGCGGGGGGGCTTACGAGCAGTACTTC	CASSPSGGAYEQYF
.	TRBJ1-4	TRBV6-5	TRBD1	TGTGCCACTCGGGGGACAGGGGGCGGGGAACTGTTTTTT	CATRGTGGGELFF
.	TRBJ2-7	TRBV19	.	TGTGCCAGTAGTGAAATAGGGCCCGGGCACGAGCAGTACTTC	CASSEIGPGHEQYF
.	TRBJ2-3	TRBV6-5	.	TGTGCCAGCAGTTACGGGCCCCGCTTCGCGCAGTATTTT	CASSYGPRFAQYF
.	TRBJ1-1	TRBV13	.	TGTGCCAGCAGCAGGGGGGTAAGCAACACTGAAGCTTTCTTT	CASSRGVSNTEAFF
.	TRBJ2-7	TRBV18	.	TGTGCCAGCTCACCACTATCCTACGAGCAGTACTTC	CASSPLSYEQYF
.	TRBJ2-5	TRBV5-1	TRBD1	TGCGCCAGCAGAAGGGGACAGGTAGAGACCCAGTACTTC	CASRRGQVETQYF
.	TRBJ2-7	TRBV18	.	TGTGCCAGCTCACCACCGACGGGGTACGAGCAGTACTTC	CASSPPTGYEQYF
.	TRBJ1-6	TRBV7-6	.	TGTGCCAGCAGCTTAGGTTTGGTGGATTCACCCCTCCACTTT	CASSLGLVDSPLHF
.	TRBJ2-6	TRBV29-1	.	TGCAGCGTCCTTAGGGGGGGCGGGGCCAACGTCCTGACTTTC	CSVLRGGGANVLTF
.	TRBJ2-1	TRBV11-2	.	TGTGCCAGCAGCTACCTCGGCCTAACCGGTGAGCAGTTCTTC	CASSYLGLTGEQFF
.	TRBJ2-7	TRBV28	.	TGTGCCAGCAGGCCGGCAGGTTCCGAGCAGTACTTC	CASRPAGSEQYF
few	TRBJ1-4	TRBV5-1	TRBD1	TGCGCCAGCAGCCCTGGACAGGGAGGTGAAAAACTGTTTTTT	CASSPGQGGEKLFF
.	TRBJ2-1	TRBV5-4	.	TGTGCCAGCAGCTTAAGTGCGGGGAACAATGAGCAGTTCTTC	CASSLSAGNNEQFF
.	TRBJ2-1	TRBV3-1/TRBV3-2	.	TGTGCCAGCAGCCAAGATCTGGCTAACTCCTACAATGAGCAGTTCTTC	CASSQDLANSYNEQFF
.	TRBJ2-3	TRBV11-2	TRBD2	TGTGCCAGCAGCTTAAGACGAAGCGGGGGCCTAGGGGTGAATACGCAGTATTTT	CASSLRRSGGLGVNTQYF